The 18 T cell receptor beta chains below all came from one sample that was sequenced in a study of CD8 T cells in Susac syndrome. With random hexamers, reverse transcription was performed on roughly 0.5 to 1 ug of RNA. TCRdb independently ran MiXCR on the immunoSEQ multiplex PCR reads; one entry per CDR3 protein. Among 100,000 to 150,000 distinct CDR3 sequences listed, around 94% were seen once. The sequenced material came from CD4+ T cells from PBMCs. The receptor set was obtained from a human donor in good health.

The CDR3 reads CSARTIGSGRAGETQYF. The CDR3 DNA reads as TGCAGTGCTAGGACCATCGGTAGCGGGAGGGCCGGGGAGACCCAGTACTTC. The genes are TRBV20-1 and TRBJ2-5, with 11 nucleotides matching TRBD2. The CDR3 is made up of 17 amino acids. J gave up 5 bases and V 3 bases, and 14 bases lay outside the gene matches. Germline CDR1 reads DFQATT; CDR2 reads SNEGSKA (reference sequence).

V usage is TRBV7-2 and J usage is TRBJ2-7; a possible D gene is TRBD1 (5 bases). V was pared by 3 bases and J by 6 bases, with 15 bases between. The CDR3 loop spans 14 amino acids. Per germline, CDR1 SGHTA and CDR2 FQGNSA. For the CDR3, the DNA is TGTGCCAGCAGCTTTTCCAGGGCTAGTCGCGAGCAGTACTTC. As protein: CASSFSRASREQYF.

This chain joins TRBV28 and TRBJ2-7; TRBD2 is a possible D gene (6 bases). Looked up from germline, CDR1 is MDHEN and CDR2 is SYDVKM. The CDR3 is 15 residues long. The V gene lost 2 bases and the J gene lost 9 bases, with 20 bases spanning the gap. The CDR3 DNA is TGTGCCAGCAGTTTAATCGGACGGGGGACGGGCGGGCAGTACTTC. Translating gives CASSLIGRGTGGQYF. The complete variable domain, with remaining parts taken from reference TRBV28 and TRBJ2-7, reads DVKVTQSSRYLVKRTGEKVFLECVQDMDHENMFWYRQDPGLGLRLIYFSYDVKMKEKGDIPEGYSVSREKKERFSLILESASTNQTSMYLCASSLIGRGTGGQYFGPGTRLTVT.

The gene calls are TRBV2 and TRBJ2-7; no firm D call. The V gene lost 7 bases and the J gene lost 1 base, with 5 bases spanning the gap. The germline gives CDR1 SNHLY, CDR2 FYNNEI. This CDR3 contains 11 residues. The CDR3, as DNA: TGTGCCAGCACGTATTCCTACGAGCAGTACTTC. This encodes CASTYSYEQYF.

This clonotype has a single count. The chain combines TRBV25-1 with TRBJ1-2, with D unclear. The CDR3 has 17 residues. With 9 bases removed from V and 1 base from J, the gap between germline ends came to 24 bases. Germline CDR1 is MGHDK and CDR2 is SYGVNS. CDR3 sequence reads: CARSFPTGIRSNYGYTF. For the CDR3, the DNA is TGTGCCAGAAGTTTCCCCACGGGGATAAGAAGTAACTATGGCTACACCTTC.

This clonotype has more than one count but fewer than ten. Compared with germline, one end of the junction differs, possibly owing to a read error. The V gene is TRBV5-1, the J gene TRBJ2-7; 8 bases are a match to TRBD1. The CDR3 has 13 amino acids. The V gene's germline CDR1 is SGHRS and CDR2 YFSETQ. The CDR3 region has the DNA TGTGCCAGCAGCTTAGGACAGGGCGACGAGCAGTACTTC. As protein: CASSLGQGDEQYF.

V gene TRBV3-1 combines with J gene TRBJ2-7, with 9 bases that match TRBD2. CDR1 is LGHDT, CDR2 YNNKEL, per germline (reference sequence). The CDR3 totals 15 residues. V trimming: 2 bases; J trimming: 0 bases; junction bases outside the gene matches: 2. CDR3 loop: CASSQPSGASYEQYF. The CDR3 bases are TGTGCCAGCAGCCAACCTAGCGGGGCCTCCTACGAGCAGTACTTC.

V and J are TRBV20-1 and TRBJ2-5, with 12 bases fitting TRBD2. The CDR3 runs to 16 residues. CDR1 DFQATT and CDR2 SNEGSKA come from the germline V gene (reference sequence). V gave up 5 bases and J gave up 5 bases; unmatched junction bases: 12. The CDR3: CSAGRSSGRGDETQYF. CDR3 coding DNA: TGCAGTGCTGGCCGCTCTAGCGGGAGGGGGGATGAGACCCAGTACTTC.

The chain employs TRBV6-2 or TRBV6-3 and TRBJ1-2, with 10 bases matching TRBD1. Trimming at V came to 6 bases and at J to 4 bases, leaving 11 bases not matched to a gene. The CDR3 spans 16 residues. Germline V gives CDR1 MNHEY, CDR2 SVGEGT. The CDR3 DNA reads TGTGCCAGCAGAGATTCGGGACAGGGGTTTTCCTATGGCTACACCTTC. Residues: CASRDSGQGFSYGYTF.

This chain joins TRBV5-1 and TRBJ2-2, with TRBD2 matching over 7 bases. V was clipped by 0 bases and J by 6 bases; unmatched bases: 5. The CDR3 is made up of 15 amino acids. Germline V CDR1 and CDR2: SGHRS, YFSETQ. The chain's CDR3 is CASSLAPSGSGELFF. In DNA, the CDR3 is TGCGCCAGCAGCTTGGCCCCTAGCGGATCCGGGGAGCTGTTTTTT.

The chain carries TRBV10-3 and TRBJ1-2; D may be TRBD1 (6 bases). The germline gives CDR1 ENHRY, CDR2 SYGVKD. Trimming cost V 3 bases and J 4 bases, with 12 bases left between them. This CDR3 region has 14 residues. The CDR3 DNA sequence: TGTGCCATCAGTGATACAGGGCTCGGCTATGGCTACACCTTC. As protein: CAISDTGLGYGYTF.

The chain recombines TRBV29-1 with TRBJ1-2; perhaps TRBD1 as D (6 bases). Germline V gives CDR1 SQVTM, CDR2 ANQGSEA. V was clipped by 7 bases and J by 8 bases, with 20 bases between them. The CDR3 consists of 13 residues. CDR3 sequence reads: CSANDRSWEGYTF. In DNA form, the CDR3 reads TGCAGCGCTAATGACAGGTCCTGGGAAGGCTACACCTTC.

The chain has TRBV11-2 and TRBJ2-7; D gene ambiguous. Germline lookup yields CDR1 SGHAT and CDR2 FQNNGV. This CDR3 spans 14 amino acids. Trimming took 1 base from V and 0 from J, leaving 7 bases between them. CDR3 loop: CASSLVPVSYEQYF. In nucleotides, the CDR3 is TGTGCCAGCAGCTTAGTTCCTGTCTCCTACGAGCAGTACTTC.

The V and J genes are TRBV11-2 and TRBJ1-1, with TRBD1 as a possible D gene (6 bases). This CDR3 has 15 residues. The V end was cut by 0 bases, the J end by 1 base, with 9 bases between. Germline CDR1 SGHAT, CDR2 FQNNGV. The CDR3 spells CASSLEPGANTEAFF. CDR3 nucleotide sequence: TGTGCCAGCAGCTTAGAGCCAGGGGCGAACACTGAAGCTTTCTTT.

This chain connects TRBV20-1 to TRBJ2-7, with 7 nucleotides matching TRBD1. V dropped 5 bases and J dropped 7; count of bases not matched to a gene: 11. CDR3 size: 13 residues. Germline CDR1 is DFQATT and CDR2 is SNEGSKA (reference sequence). The CDR3 DNA sequence: TGCAGTGCTGAAGGGGGCCTCGATGGGGAGCAGTACTTC. Amino acids: CSAEGGLDGEQYF.

The chain combines TRBV7-2 with TRBJ2-5, with TRBD1 matching 9 bases. The CDR3 spans 14 residues. J gave up 5 bases and V 4 bases, and 5 bases lay outside the gene matches. The V gene's germline CDR1 is SGHTA and CDR2 FQGNSA. In DNA form, the CDR3 reads TGTGCCAGCAGCTACAACAGGGGGCAGGAGACCCAGTACTTC. The encoded protein is CASSYNRGQETQYF.

V usage is TRBV12-5 and J usage is TRBJ1-5; D is uncertain. V lost 0 bases and J 7 bases, leaving 4 bases between the germline ends. The CDR3 is 12 residues long. From germline, CDR1 is LGHNT and CDR2 FRNRAP. This CDR3 is CASGLVRQPQHF. CDR3 DNA sequence: TGTGCTAGTGGTTTGGTTCGGCAGCCCCAGCATTTT.

This chain uses TRBV7-9 with TRBJ1-3; no definite D call. Looked up from germline, CDR1 is SEHNR and CDR2 is FQNEAQ (reference sequence). Trimming pared 6 bases from V and 0 bases from J, leaving 3 bases between. This CDR3 is 12 amino acids long. In DNA form, the CDR3 reads TGTGCCAGCAGAAGCTCTGGAAACACCATATATTTT. This codes for CASRSSGNTIYF. The whole variable domain, filled in from reference TRBV7-9 and TRBJ1-3, reads DTGVSQNPRHKITKRGQNVTFRCDPISEHNRLYWYRQTLGQGPEFLTYFQNEAQLEKSRLLSDRFSAERPKGSFSTLEIQRTEQGDSAMYLCASRSSGNTIYFGEGSWLTVV.